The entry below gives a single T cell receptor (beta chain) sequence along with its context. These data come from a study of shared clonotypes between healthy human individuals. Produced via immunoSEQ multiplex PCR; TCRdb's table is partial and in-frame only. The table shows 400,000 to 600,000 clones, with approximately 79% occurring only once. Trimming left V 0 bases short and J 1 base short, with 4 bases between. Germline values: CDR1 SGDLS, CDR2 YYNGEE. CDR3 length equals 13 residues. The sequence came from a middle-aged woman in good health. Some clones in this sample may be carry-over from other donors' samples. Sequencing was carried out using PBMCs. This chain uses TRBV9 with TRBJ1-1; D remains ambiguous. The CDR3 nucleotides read TGTGCCAGCAGCGTAGGTGAGAACACTGAAGCTTTCTTT. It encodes CASSVGENTEAFF. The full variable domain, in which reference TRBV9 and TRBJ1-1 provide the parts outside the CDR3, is DSGVTQTPKHLITATGQRVTLRCSPRSGDLSVYWYQQSLDQGLQFLIQYYNGEERAKGNILERFSAQQFPDLHSELNLSSLELGDSALYFCASSVGENTEAFFGQGTRLTVV.